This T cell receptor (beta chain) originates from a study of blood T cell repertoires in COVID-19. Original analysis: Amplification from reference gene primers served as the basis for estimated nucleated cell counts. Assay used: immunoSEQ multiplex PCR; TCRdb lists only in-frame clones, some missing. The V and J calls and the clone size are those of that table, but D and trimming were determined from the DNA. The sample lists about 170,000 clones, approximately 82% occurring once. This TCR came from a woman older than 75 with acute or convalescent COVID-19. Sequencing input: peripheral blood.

CDR3 bases: TGTGCCAGCCAAACGGCAGCGGGAGGGCCCACAGATACGCAGTATTTT. Translation gives CASQTAAGGPTDTQYF. V usage is TRBV28 and J usage is TRBJ2-3; TRBD2 matches at 10 bases. Germline lookup yields CDR1 MDHEN and CDR2 SYDVKM. The CDR3 totals 16 residues. Unmatched junction bases numbered 10, after V lost 8 bases and J lost 2 bases.